This TCR beta chain came from a study of CD8+ T cells in alopecia areata. Overall study context: The study gave treated patients oral tofacitinib at 5 to 10 mg twice daily. The study, taken as a whole, reports: Tofacitinib significantly decreased scalp clonality and expanded CD8+ clones among top 100.

Extracted RNA was reverse transcribed into cDNA, the sequencing template. Some clones are missing from TCRdb's copy, which holds only in-frame ones; the method was immunoSEQ multiplex PCR. The table shows some 42,000 clones, with 92% occurring only once. Details on this clone: No antigen is known for it.

Treatment: oral pan-JAK inhibitor, 5-10 mg twice daily. The researchers isolated CD4+ and CD8+ T cells from PBMCs by sorting. The V and J ends lost 3 bases and 2 bases respectively, with 13 bases between them. The CDR3 has 16 residues. The germline gives CDR1 LGHNA, CDR2 YSLEER. Source: CD8+ T cells sorted from blood, taken at week 24, from a patient treated with tofacitinib. The sequence was obtained from a human donor with alopecia areata. The genes are TRBV4-3 and TRBJ2-2; tentatively, D is TRBD1 (5 bases). This chain's CDR3 is CASSQYRILNTGELFF. CDR3 bases: TGCGCCAGCAGCCAGTACAGGATTCTCAACACCGGGGAGCTGTTTTTT.